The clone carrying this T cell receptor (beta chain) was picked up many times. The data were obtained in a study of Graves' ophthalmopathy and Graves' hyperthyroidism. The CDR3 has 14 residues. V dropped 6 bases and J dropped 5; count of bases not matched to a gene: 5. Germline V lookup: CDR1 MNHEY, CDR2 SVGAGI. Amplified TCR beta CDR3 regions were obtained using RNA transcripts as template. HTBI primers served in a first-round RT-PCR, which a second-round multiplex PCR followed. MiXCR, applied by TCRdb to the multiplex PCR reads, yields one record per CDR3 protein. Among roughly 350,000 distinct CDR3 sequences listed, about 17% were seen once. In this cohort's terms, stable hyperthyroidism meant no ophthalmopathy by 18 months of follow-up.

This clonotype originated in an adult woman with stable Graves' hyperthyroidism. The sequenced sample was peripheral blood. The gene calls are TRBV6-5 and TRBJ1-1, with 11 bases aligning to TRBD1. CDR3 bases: TGTGCCAGCAGGCACCGGGACAGGGGGACTGAAGCTTTCTTT. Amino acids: CASRHRDRGTEAFF.